A selection of T cell receptor beta chains follows, all from one sample in a study of T-cell reconstitution after alpha-beta-depleted transplantation in children. TCRdb independently ran MiXCR on the PCR reads; one entry per CDR3 protein. The sample consists of hundreds of thousands of distinct CDR3 sequences, over 10% of them appearing once. The source was PBMCs, mostly from graft donor cells, collected 360 days after TCRalphabeta/CD19-depleted stem cell transplant. The origin of the receptors is a male patient younger than 18 who had a stem cell transplant for acute myeloid leukemia, so the T cells may come from the graft donor. The CDR3 runs from the conserved cysteine through the conserved F or W. The D gene is left open where the match is weak. A clone size is listed for some rows: how often the clone was seen (once, few, many), or a class if it is expanded.

size: .; J: TRBJ2-3; V: TRBV7-6; D: .; DNA: TGTGCCAGCAGCCCCTATAGCGGAGATACGCAGTATTTT; CDR3: CASSPYSGDTQYF
size: .; J: TRBJ2-7; V: TRBV5-1; D: TRBD2; DNA: TGCGCCAGCAGCTTGGTTGGGCCTAGCGGAATGTACGAGCAGTACTTC; CDR3: CASSLVGPSGMYEQYF
size: many; J: TRBJ2-3; V: TRBV29-1; D: .; DNA: TGCAGCCAGAGCTTTGCAGATACGCAGTATTTT; CDR3: CSQSFADTQYF
size: .; J: TRBJ2-5; V: TRBV6-1; D: .; DNA: TGTGCCAGCAGACCCTCCCGGCCGAGCCAAGAGACCCAGTACTTC; CDR3: CASRPSRPSQETQYF
size: .; J: TRBJ2-6; V: TRBV10-2; D: .; DNA: TGCGCCAGCAGTGAGACTGGAGGGGGCTCTGGGGCCAACGTCCTGACTTTC; CDR3: CASSETGGGSGANVLTF
size: .; J: TRBJ2-1; V: TRBV4-3; D: TRBD2; DNA: TGCGCCAGCAGCCAACCCCGTTTCGGACTAGCGTACAATGAGCAGTTCTTC; CDR3: CASSQPRFGLAYNEQFF
size: few; J: TRBJ2-7; V: TRBV18; D: .; DNA: TGTGCCAGCTCCCTAGAGAGGGGCTTCTACGAGCAGTACTTC; CDR3: CASSLERGFYEQYF
size: .; J: TRBJ2-7; V: TRBV6-5; D: TRBD2; DNA: TGTGCCAGCAGTTACTCGTCATCCGCGGGAGAGACGGGTGAGCAGTACTTC; CDR3: CASSYSSSAGETGEQYF
size: .; J: TRBJ2-5; V: TRBV7-2; D: .; DNA: TGTGCCAGCAGCGGAAACAGGGGGATTAGGAGTAGCGGGAGTCTGGAGACCCAGTACTTC; CDR3: CASSGNRGIRSSGSLETQYF
size: .; J: TRBJ2-5; V: TRBV18; D: .; DNA: TGTGCCAGCTCACCATCAGGGCTGAAGACCCAGTACTTC; CDR3: CASSPSGLKTQYF
size: few; J: TRBJ2-1; V: TRBV6-1; D: TRBD2; DNA: TGTGCCAGCACCCCCACTTGGACTAGTCACTATGAGCAGTTCTTC; CDR3: CASTPTWTSHYEQFF
size: .; J: TRBJ2-1; V: TRBV5-6; D: TRBD1; DNA: TGTGCCAGCAGCTACCCGGGACAGGTAGGGACCACCTACAATGGGCAGTTCTTC; CDR3: CASSYPGQVGTTYNGQFF
size: few; J: TRBJ2-3; V: TRBV10-2; D: TRBD2; DNA: TGCGCCAGCAGTGAGCTTAGCGGGACCGCCCGCACAGATACGCAGTATTTT; CDR3: CASSELSGTARTDTQYF
size: few; J: TRBJ2-5; V: TRBV20-1; D: TRBD2; DNA: TGCAGTGCTCGAGGACTAGCAGGGAACCAAGAGACCCAGTACTTC; CDR3: CSARGLAGNQETQYF
size: few; J: TRBJ2-7; V: TRBV7-2; D: TRBD2; DNA: TGTGCCAGCAGCTCCGGACTAGCCGATACATTC; CDR3: CASSSGLADTF
size: .; J: TRBJ2-7; V: TRBV15; D: .; DNA: TGTGCCACCGGGCCAGAACTAGGTTTTGACGAGCAGTACTTC; CDR3: CATGPELGFDEQYF